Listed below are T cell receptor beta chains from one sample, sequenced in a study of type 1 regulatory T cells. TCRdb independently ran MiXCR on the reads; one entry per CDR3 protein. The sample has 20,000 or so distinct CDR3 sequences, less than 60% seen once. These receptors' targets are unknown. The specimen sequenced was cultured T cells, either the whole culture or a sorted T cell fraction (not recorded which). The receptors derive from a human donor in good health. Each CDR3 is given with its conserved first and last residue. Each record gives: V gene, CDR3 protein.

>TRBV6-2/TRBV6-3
CASLKASGTVISYEQYF
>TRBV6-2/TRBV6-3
CAHSLRGGVGELFF
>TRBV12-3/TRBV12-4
CASSLGTGTYTDTQYF
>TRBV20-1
CSATDYLTEGNTIYF
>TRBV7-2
CASSLESSTDTQYF
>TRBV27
CASSAGQVTQRGYTF
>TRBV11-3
CASSLEEVFNEQFF
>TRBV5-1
CASSFTGGQITGELFF
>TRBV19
CASSRGDTLGKNIQYF
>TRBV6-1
CASSESTGWGLAYEQYF
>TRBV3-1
CASSQGQLAGGPTDTQYF
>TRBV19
CASRDRLAGGYNEQFF
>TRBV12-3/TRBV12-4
CASSLVRGVWGGHYNEQFF
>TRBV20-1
CSARDPQGTENIQYF
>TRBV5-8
CASSRTGTDTYEQYF
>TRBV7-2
CASSLLTGPRAFF
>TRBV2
CASTPGLAGGYNEQFF
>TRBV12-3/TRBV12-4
CASSLRGLDVTEAFF
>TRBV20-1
CSARSRGNPASDTQYF
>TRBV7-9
CASSRARDSLSGANVLTF
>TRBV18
CASSVASQDRGAPYEQYF
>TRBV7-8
CASSAGGGRNEKLFF
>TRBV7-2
CASSWTSGGVEQFF
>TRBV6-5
CTTGERGEKLFF
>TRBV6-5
CASKATGGSSGNTIYF
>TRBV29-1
CSGGRRTTDTQYF
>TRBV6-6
CASSYLMVHEQYF
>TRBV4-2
CASSQDPWGGERFF
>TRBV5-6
CASSNYYNEQFF
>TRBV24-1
CATSDSQASGANVLTF
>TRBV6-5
CASSKRQGTDTQYF
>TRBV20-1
CSAREAGHYNEQFF
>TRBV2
CASSGLAYNEQFF
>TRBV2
CASSLYGTDTQYF
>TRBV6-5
CASSYSTGLFTEAFF
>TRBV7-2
CASSSRRGAGGGTDTQYF
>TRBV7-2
CASSSPDRGRFEQYF
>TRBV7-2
CASSPIWISSYEQYF
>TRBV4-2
CASSPDRGDYNEQFF
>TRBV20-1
CSAGAGTGPFAPLHF
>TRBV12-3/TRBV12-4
CASRNTGAYEQYF
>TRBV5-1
CASSLDPSGVSGTDTQYF
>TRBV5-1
CASSLAGNNSPLHF
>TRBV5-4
CASSFLTSAGGTNQPQHF
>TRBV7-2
CASSFQTGSRETQYF
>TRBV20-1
CSAWTRETTGELFF
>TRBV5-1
CASSLGTGGGETQYF